These 18 T cell receptor beta chains were sequenced from one sample in a study of CD8 T cells in ankylosing spondylitis. TCRdb re-derived calls from the 5' RACE reads in MiXCR, one entry per CDR3 protein. The repertoire holds nearly 350,000 distinct CDR3 sequences, with roughly 15% as singletons. Sequencing used blood, either unsorted or a sorted T cell fraction (not recorded which). These TCRs come from a male donor with ankylosing spondylitis or in good health (not recorded which).

V gene TRBV5-1 combines with J gene TRBJ2-7; D ambiguous. V was clipped by 2 bases and J by 3 bases, with 21 bases between them. The germline V gene encodes CDR1 SGHRS and CDR2 YFSETQ. The CDR3 runs to 17 residues. The DNA of the CDR3 is TGCGCCAGCAGCTTAAGAGTCTCTGGGCAGGCCAGCTACGAGCAGTACTTC. Encoded protein: CASSLRVSGQASYEQYF. The variable domain in full, completed from reference TRBV5-1 and TRBJ2-7, reads KAGVTQTPRYLIKTRGQQVTLSCSPISGHRSVSWYQQTPGQGLQFLFEYFSETQRNKGNFPGRFSGRQFSNSRSEMNVSTLELGDSALYLCASSLRVSGQASYEQYFGPGTRLTVT.

The table lists this clonotype with many counts. The chain recombines TRBV12-3 or TRBV12-4 with TRBJ1-3, with a tentative D call TRBD1 (5 bases). Trimming stripped 6 bases from V and 0 bases from J, with 12 bases between. The CDR3 is made up of 15 amino acids. In DNA, the CDR3 is TGTGCCAGCAGGCGGGACGGCCTCTCTGGAAACACCATATATTTT. It is translated as CASRRDGLSGNTIYF.

The rearrangement uses TRBV11-2 and TRBJ2-2; 7 positions agree with TRBD2. Germline V gene sequence: CDR1 SGHAT, CDR2 FQNNGV. This CDR3 is 15 amino acids long. The V and J ends lost 3 bases and 0 bases, in that order; junction bases with no gene match: 1. The CDR3 DNA reads TGTGCCAGCAGCTTCAGCGGGACGAACACCGGGGAGCTGTTTTTT. Its protein is CASSFSGTNTGELFF. The complete variable domain, with remaining parts taken from reference TRBV11-2 and TRBJ2-2, reads EAGVAQSPRYKIIEKRQSVAFWCNPISGHATLYWYQQILGQGPKLLIQFQNNGVVDDSQLPKDRFSAERLKGVDSTLKIQPAKLEDSAVYLCASSFSGTNTGELFFGEGSRLTVL.

The V call is TRBV7-8, the J call TRBJ2-3, with 11 bases that match TRBD2. CDR3 size: 18 residues. With 0 bases clipped from V and 2 bases from J, the junction kept 7 bases outside the gene matches. The V gene's germline CDR1 is SGHVS and CDR2 FQNEAQ. The CDR3 DNA reads as TGTGCCAGCAGCTTAGCCGAGACTAGCGGGGACTTCACAGATACGCAGTATTTT. It specifies CASSLAETSGDFTDTQYF.

At least ten counts were recorded for this clonotype. The CDR3 here is CASSMFKEGEQFF. Written as DNA, the CDR3 is TGTGCCAGTAGTATGTTCAAGGAGGGTGAGCAGTTCTTC. The genes are TRBV19 and TRBJ2-1; the D gene is possibly TRBD2 (6 bases). V was trimmed by 3 bases and J by 9 bases, leaving 12 bases between them. The CDR3 is 13 residues long. CDR1 is LNHDA, CDR2 SQIVND, per germline (reference sequence). Combining the CDR3 with reference TRBV19 and TRBJ2-1 gives the whole variable domain DGGITQSPKYLFRKEGQNVTLSCEQNLNHDAMYWYRQDPGQGLRLIYYSQIVNDFQKGDIAEGYSVSREKKESFPLTVTSAQKNPTAFYLCASSMFKEGEQFFGPGTRLTVL.

This clonotype was found a few times. This rearrangement joins TRBV3-1 to TRBJ2-7, with 9 bases that match TRBD1. The CDR3 has 16 amino acids. Germline V gene data show CDR1 as LGHDT and CDR2 as YNNKEL (reference sequence). Trimming took 7 bases from V and 2 from J; bases not matched to a gene: 12. For the CDR3, the DNA is TGTGCCAGCAACCCCGGGACAGGGTTGACAACCTACGAGCAGTACTTC. The encoded protein is CASNPGTGLTTYEQYF.

This clonotype was observed a handful of times. The chain employs TRBV6-1 and TRBJ1-2; D possibly corresponds to TRBD1 (6 bases). This CDR3 has 15 amino acids. Trimming left V 1 base short and J 4 bases short, with 13 bases between. The V gene's germline CDR1 is MNHNS and CDR2 SASEGT. Here the CDR3 reads CASSEDLGQTYGYTF. In DNA form, the CDR3 reads TGTGCCAGCAGTGAAGACTTAGGACAGACCTATGGCTACACCTTC.

This chain connects TRBV3-1 to TRBJ1-6; 10 bases line up with TRBD1. Germline V gene sequence: CDR1 LGHDT, CDR2 YNNKEL (reference sequence). Losses at the gene ends were 4 bases for V and 6 bases for J; bases not matched to a gene: 3. CDR3 length: 15 amino acids. This chain's CDR3 is CASSPRDRGNSPLHF. CDR3 sequence (DNA): TGTGCCAGCAGCCCGCGGGACAGGGGTAATTCACCCCTCCACTTT. The complete variable domain, with remaining parts taken from reference TRBV3-1 and TRBJ1-6, reads DTAVSQTPKYLVTQMGNDKSIKCEQNLGHDTMYWYKQDSKKFLKIMFSYNNKELIINETVPNRFSPKSPDKAHLNLHINSLELGDSAVYFCASSPRDRGNSPLHFGNGTRLTVT.

This clonotype was seen only a few times. This chain connects TRBV5-1 to TRBJ2-5; D gene unclear. The germline CDR1 and CDR2 sequences are SGHRS and YFSETQ. V was pared by 3 bases and J by 5 bases, with 14 bases between. The CDR3 covers 14 residues. CDR3 residues: CASSSDSLGETQYF. CDR3 nucleotides: TGCGCCAGCAGCTCCGACTCCTTGGGGGAGACCCAGTACTTC.

The V and J genes are TRBV6-1 and TRBJ1-2, with TRBD1 matching over 9 bases. There are 15 residues in the CDR3. Germline values: CDR1 MNHNS, CDR2 SASEGT. With V trimmed by 4 bases and J by 6 bases, 9 bases remained unmatched. As DNA, the CDR3 is TGTGCCAGCAGTGGCCTGGGACAGGGAAGTGATGGCTACACCTTC. This encodes CASSGLGQGSDGYTF.

This clonotype was counted ten times or more. This chain links TRBV5-1 with TRBJ2-7, with D uncertain. Germline CDR1 is SGHRS and CDR2 is YFSETQ. V was shortened by 0 bases and J by 3 bases, with 10 bases between the two germline ends. CDR3 length: 14 amino acids. CDR3 coding DNA: TGCGCCAGCAGCTTGGGAGGACCGATCTACGAGCAGTACTTC. It translates to CASSLGGPIYEQYF.

There are many counts of this clonotype. The chain employs TRBV10-3 and TRBJ2-1; D not resolved. The germline V gene has CDR1 ENHRY and CDR2 SYGVKD. This CDR3 comprises 11 residues. The V end was cut by 6 bases, the J end by 12 bases, with 12 bases between. The CDR3 DNA follows: TGTGCCATCAGCCACCTTGAAGGGCAGTTCTTC. Translated: CAISHLEGQFF.

This chain joins TRBV7-2 and TRBJ1-4, with 8 bases identical to TRBD1. Trimming took 2 bases from V and 8 from J; bases not matched to a gene: 7. Per the germline V gene, CDR1 is SGHTA and CDR2 is FQGNSA. The CDR3 contains 15 residues. The CDR3 reads CASSLWHRGSEKLFF. CDR3 nucleotides: TGTGCCAGCAGCTTATGGCACAGGGGGAGCGAAAAACTGTTTTTT. The entire variable domain, with the rest obtained from reference TRBV7-2 and TRBJ1-4, is as follows: GAGVSQSPSNKVTEKGKDVELRCDPISGHTALYWYRQSLGQGLEFLIYFQGNSAPDKSGLPSDRFSAERTGGSVSTLTIQRTQQEDSAVYLCASSLWHRGSEKLFFGSGTQLSVL.

This sequence joins TRBV20-1 and TRBJ2-3, with TRBD2 identical over 9 bases. The junction had 13 bases not matched to a gene; V was cut back by 0 bases and J by 6 bases. The CDR3 runs 17 residues. Germline V gene data show CDR1 as DFQATT and CDR2 as SNEGSKA (reference sequence). The CDR3 bases are TGCAGTGCTAGAGATCCCGGGCCGGGACTAGCTTCTGATACGCAGTATTTT. Its protein is CSARDPGPGLASDTQYF.

This clonotype appeared many times. J is TRBJ1-2 and V is TRBV3-1; 7 nucleotides align to TRBD1. Germline V gene lookup returns CDR1 LGHDT and CDR2 YNNKEL (reference sequence). The CDR3 is 14 amino acids. Trimming cost V 5 bases and J 8 bases; bases outside gene matches: 11. CDR3 loop: CASSFRQGSEGYTF. Written as DNA, the CDR3 is TGTGCCAGCAGCTTTCGACAGGGCTCCGAGGGCTACACCTTC. The variable domain in full, with the rest retrieved from reference TRBV3-1 and TRBJ1-2, is DTAVSQTPKYLVTQMGNDKSIKCEQNLGHDTMYWYKQDSKKFLKIMFSYNNKELIINETVPNRFSPKSPDKAHLNLHINSLELGDSAVYFCASSFRQGSEGYTFGSGTRLTVV.

This clonotype occurred a few times. The CDR3 loop reads CSARLAGPANEQFF. The CDR3 DNA reads as TGCAGTGCTCGACTAGCGGGACCGGCCAATGAGCAGTTCTTC. The chain has TRBV20-1 and TRBJ2-1; TRBD2 matches 11 bases. The length of the CDR3 is 14 residues. V was clipped by 5 bases and J by 6 bases; unmatched bases: 6. Germline V gene sequence: CDR1 DFQATT, CDR2 SNEGSKA (reference sequence).

CDR3 protein: CASRPDSGADTQYF. As DNA, the CDR3 is TGTGCCAGCAGGCCCGACTCAGGGGCCGATACGCAGTATTTT. The chain employs TRBV2 and TRBJ2-3, with D possibly matching TRBD1 (6 bases). The CDR3 length is 14 residues. The V gene's germline CDR1 is SNHLY and CDR2 FYNNEI. The ends were cut back, 6 bases at V and 6 bases at J, with 16 bases in the middle.

This clonotype showed up just a few times. V usage is TRBV2 and J usage is TRBJ1-5, with D unresolved. The germline V gene encodes CDR1 SNHLY and CDR2 FYNNEI. The CDR3 is 18 residues long. Trimming left V 5 bases short and J 2 bases short, with 22 bases between. CDR3 residues: CASSLRYLRGSGNQPQHF. The DNA of the CDR3 is TGTGCCAGCAGTCTCCGCTATTTGCGAGGGTCAGGCAATCAGCCCCAGCATTTT. The full variable domain, completed using reference TRBV2 and TRBJ1-5, is EPEVTQTPSHQVTQMGQEVILRCVPISNHLYFYWYRQILGQKVEFLVSFYNNEISEKSEIFDDQFSVERPDGSNFTLKIRSTKLEDSAMYFCASSLRYLRGSGNQPQHFGDGTRLSIL.